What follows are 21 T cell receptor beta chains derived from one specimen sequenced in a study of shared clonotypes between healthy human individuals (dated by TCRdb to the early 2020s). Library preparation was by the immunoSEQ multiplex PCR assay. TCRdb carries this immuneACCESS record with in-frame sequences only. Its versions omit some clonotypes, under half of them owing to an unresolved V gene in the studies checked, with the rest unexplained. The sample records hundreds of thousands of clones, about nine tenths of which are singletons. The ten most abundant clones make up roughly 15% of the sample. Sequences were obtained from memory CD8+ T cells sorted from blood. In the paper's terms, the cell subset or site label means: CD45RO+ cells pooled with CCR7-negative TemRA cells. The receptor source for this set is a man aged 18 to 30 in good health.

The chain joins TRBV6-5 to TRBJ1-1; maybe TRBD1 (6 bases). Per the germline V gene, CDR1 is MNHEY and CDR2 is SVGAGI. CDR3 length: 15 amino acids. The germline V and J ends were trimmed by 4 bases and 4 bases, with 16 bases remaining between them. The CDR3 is CASSWTPRGATEAFF. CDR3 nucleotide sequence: TGTGCCAGCAGTTGGACTCCTAGGGGGGCCACTGAAGCTTTCTTT.

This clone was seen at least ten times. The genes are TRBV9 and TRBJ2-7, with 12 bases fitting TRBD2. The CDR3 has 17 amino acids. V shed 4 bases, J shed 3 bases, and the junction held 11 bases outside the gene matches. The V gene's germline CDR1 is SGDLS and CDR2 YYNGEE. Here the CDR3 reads CASSPSGGLAGYYEQYF. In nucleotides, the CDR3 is TGTGCCAGCAGCCCCTCCGGTGGACTAGCGGGGTACTACGAGCAGTACTTC.

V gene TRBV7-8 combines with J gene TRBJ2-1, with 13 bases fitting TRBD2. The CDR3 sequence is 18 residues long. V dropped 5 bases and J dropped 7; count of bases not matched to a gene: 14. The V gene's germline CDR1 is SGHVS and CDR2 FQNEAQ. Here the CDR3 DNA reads TGTGCCAGCAGCCCAACTAGCGGGAGGGCCGTGTGGAGGAATGAGCAGTTCTTC. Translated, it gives CASSPTSGRAVWRNEQFF.

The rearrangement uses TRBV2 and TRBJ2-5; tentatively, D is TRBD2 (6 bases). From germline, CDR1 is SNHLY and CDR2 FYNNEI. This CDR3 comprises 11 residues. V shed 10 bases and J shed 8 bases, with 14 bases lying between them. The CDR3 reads CAIRDSGTQYF. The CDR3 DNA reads TGTGCCATTCGGGACTCCGGAACCCAGTACTTC. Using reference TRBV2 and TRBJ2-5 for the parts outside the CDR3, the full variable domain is EPEVTQTPSHQVTQMGQEVILRCVPISNHLYFYWYRQILGQKVEFLVSFYNNEISEKSEIFDDQFSVERPDGSNFTLKIRSTKLEDSAMYFCAIRDSGTQYFGPGTRLLVL.

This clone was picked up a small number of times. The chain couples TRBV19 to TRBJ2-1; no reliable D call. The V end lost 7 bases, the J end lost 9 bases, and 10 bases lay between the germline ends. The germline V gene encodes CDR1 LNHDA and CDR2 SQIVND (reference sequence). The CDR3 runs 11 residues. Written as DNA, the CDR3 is TGTGCCAGTAATAGCTTTGGTGAGCAGTTCTTC. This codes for CASNSFGEQFF.

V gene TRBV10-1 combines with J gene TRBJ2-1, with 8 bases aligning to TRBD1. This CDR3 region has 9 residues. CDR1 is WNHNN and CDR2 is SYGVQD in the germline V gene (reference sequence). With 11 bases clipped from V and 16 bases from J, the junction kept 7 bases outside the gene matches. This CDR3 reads CASPGQAFF. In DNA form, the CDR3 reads TGCGCCTCGCCGGGACAGGCTTTCTTC.

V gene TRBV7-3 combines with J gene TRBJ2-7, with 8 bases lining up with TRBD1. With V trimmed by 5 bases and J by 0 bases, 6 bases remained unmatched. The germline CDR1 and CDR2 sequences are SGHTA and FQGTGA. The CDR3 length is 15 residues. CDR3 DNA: TGTGCCAGCAGCCAGACAGGGGCTCCCTCCTACGAGCAGTACTTC. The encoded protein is CASSQTGAPSYEQYF.

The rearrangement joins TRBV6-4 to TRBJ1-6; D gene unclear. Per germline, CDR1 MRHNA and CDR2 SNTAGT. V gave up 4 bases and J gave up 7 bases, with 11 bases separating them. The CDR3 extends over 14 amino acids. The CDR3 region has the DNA TGTGCCAGCAGTGCCAGTCCCGGGAATTCACCCCTCCACTTT. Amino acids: CASSASPGNSPLHF.

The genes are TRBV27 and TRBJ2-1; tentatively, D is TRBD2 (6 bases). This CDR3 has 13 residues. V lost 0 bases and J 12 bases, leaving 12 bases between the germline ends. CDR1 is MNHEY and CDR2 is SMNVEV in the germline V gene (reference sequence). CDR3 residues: CASSLSGRGGQFF. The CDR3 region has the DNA TGTGCCAGCAGTTTATCGGGGCGGGGAGGGCAGTTCTTC.

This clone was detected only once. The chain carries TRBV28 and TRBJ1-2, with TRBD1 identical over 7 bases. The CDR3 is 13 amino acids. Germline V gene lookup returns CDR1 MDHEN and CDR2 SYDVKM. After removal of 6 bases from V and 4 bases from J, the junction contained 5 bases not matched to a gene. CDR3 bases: TGTGCCAGCAGAGATCCAGGGGGCTATGGCTACACCTTC. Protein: CASRDPGGYGYTF.

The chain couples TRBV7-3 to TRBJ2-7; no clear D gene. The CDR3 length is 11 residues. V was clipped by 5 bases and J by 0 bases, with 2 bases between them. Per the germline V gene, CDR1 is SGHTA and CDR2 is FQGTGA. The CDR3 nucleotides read TGTGCCAGCAGCCCCTCCTACGAGCAGTACTTC. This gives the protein CASSPSYEQYF.

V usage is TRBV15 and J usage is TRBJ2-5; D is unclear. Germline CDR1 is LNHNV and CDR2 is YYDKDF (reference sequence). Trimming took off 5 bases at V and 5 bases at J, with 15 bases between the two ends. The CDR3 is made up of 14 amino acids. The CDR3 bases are TGTGCCACCAGCCAACTCCCTGGGTCGGAGACCCAGTACTTC. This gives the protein CATSQLPGSETQYF.

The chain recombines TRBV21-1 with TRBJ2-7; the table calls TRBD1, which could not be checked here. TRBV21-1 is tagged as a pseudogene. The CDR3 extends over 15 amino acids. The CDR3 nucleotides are TGTGCCAGCAGCCAGAGACAGACAGTCTCCTACGAGCAGTACTTC. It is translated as CASSQRQTVSYEQYF.

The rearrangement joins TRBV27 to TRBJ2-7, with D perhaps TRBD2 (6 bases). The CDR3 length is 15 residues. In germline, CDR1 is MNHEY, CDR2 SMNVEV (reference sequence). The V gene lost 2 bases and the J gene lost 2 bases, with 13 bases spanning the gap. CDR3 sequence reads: CASSLRRTGAYEQYF. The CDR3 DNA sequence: TGTGCCAGCAGTTTACGTCGGACGGGAGCCTACGAGCAGTACTTC.

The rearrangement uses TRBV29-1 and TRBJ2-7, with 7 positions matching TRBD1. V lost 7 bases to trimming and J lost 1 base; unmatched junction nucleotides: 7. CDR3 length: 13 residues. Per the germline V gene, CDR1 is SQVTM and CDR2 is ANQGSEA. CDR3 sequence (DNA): TGCAGCGCCCTGGACAGGACTTCCTACGAGCAGTACTTC. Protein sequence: CSALDRTSYEQYF.

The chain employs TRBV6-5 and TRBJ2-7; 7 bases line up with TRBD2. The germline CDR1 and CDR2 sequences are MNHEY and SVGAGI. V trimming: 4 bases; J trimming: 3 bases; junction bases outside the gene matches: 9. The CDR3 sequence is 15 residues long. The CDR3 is CASSSGLGTGYEQYF. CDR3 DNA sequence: TGTGCCAGCAGTTCTGGACTAGGAACGGGCTACGAGCAGTACTTC.

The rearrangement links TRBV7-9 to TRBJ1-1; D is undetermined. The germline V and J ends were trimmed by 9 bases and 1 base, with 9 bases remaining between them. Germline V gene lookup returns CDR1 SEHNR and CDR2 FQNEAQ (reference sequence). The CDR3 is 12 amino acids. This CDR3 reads CASLKWNTEAFF. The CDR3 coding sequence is TGTGCCAGTCTAAAGTGGAACACTGAAGCTTTCTTT.

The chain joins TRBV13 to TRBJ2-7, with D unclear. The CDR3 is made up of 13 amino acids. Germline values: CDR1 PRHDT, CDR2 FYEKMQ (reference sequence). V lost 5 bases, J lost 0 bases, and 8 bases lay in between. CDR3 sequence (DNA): TGTGCCAGCAGCCCGGGCAGCTCCTACGAGCAGTACTTC. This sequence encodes CASSPGSSYEQYF.

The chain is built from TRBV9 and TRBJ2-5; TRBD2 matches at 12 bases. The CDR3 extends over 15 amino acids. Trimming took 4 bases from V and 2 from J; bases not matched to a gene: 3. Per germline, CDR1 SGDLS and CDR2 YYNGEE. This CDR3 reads CASSHGLAGQETQYF. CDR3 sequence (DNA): TGTGCCAGCAGCCACGGACTAGCGGGGCAAGAGACCCAGTACTTC.

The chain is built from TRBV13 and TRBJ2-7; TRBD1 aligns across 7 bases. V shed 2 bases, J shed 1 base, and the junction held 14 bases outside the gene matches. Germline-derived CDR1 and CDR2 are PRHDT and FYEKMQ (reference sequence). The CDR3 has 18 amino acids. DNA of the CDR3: TGTGCCAGCAGCTTAACCCCTCATTCGACAGGGTTATCCTACGAGCAGTACTTC. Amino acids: CASSLTPHSTGLSYEQYF. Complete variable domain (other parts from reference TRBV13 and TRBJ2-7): AAGVIQSPRHLIKEKRETATLKCYPIPRHDTVYWYQQGPGQDPQFLISFYEKMQSDKGSIPDRFSAQQFSDYHSELNMSSLELGDSALYFCASSLTPHSTGLSYEQYFGPGTRLTVT.

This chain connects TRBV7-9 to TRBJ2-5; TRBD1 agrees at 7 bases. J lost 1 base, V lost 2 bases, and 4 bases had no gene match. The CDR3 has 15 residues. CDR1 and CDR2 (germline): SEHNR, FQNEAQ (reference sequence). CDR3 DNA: TGTGCCAGCAGCTTAACAGGGGCAGGCCAAGAGACCCAGTACTTC. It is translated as CASSLTGAGQETQYF.